This T cell receptor (beta chain) was found in a study of T-cell reconstitution after alpha-beta-depleted transplantation in children. This CDR3 contains 15 residues. Germline CDR1 MNHNS, CDR2 SASEGT. Trimming cost V 3 bases and J 0 bases, with 11 bases left between them. The TCRbeta library was prepared with unique molecular identifiers. TCRdb recomputed calls from the PCR reads with MiXCR, one row per CDR3 protein. The repertoire consists of a few hundred thousand distinct CDR3 sequences, with around 20% occurring once and the leading ten covering 3.5% to 4%. This clonotype was detected ten times or more.

The source of this sequence is a human donor who donated a stem cell graft to a child with acute myeloid leukemia. Sequencing was performed on PBMCs from the stem cell graft donor, taken from the stem cell graft. The chain is built from TRBV6-1 and TRBJ1-1, with D perhaps TRBD1 (6 bases). The CDR3 bases are TGTGCCAGCAGTGAGGTTGGGACATTGAACACTGAAGCTTTCTTT. Encoded protein: CASSEVGTLNTEAFF.